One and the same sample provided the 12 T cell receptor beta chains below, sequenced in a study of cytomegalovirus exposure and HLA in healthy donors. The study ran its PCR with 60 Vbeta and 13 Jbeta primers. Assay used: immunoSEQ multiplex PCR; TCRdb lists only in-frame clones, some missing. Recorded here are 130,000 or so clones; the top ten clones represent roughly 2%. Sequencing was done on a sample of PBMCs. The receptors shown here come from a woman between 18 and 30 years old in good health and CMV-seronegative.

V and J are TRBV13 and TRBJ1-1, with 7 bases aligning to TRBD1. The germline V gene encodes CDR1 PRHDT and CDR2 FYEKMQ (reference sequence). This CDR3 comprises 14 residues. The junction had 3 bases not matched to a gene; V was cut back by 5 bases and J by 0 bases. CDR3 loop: CASSIDRVNTEAFF. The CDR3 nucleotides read TGTGCCAGCAGCATCGACAGGGTGAACACTGAAGCTTTCTTT.

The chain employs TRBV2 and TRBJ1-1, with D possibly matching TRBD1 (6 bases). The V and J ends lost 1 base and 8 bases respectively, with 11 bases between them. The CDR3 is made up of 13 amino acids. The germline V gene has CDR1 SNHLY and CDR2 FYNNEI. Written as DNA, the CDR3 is TGTGCCAGCAGTGAAGAGGCCGGGACAGAAGCTTTCTTT. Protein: CASSEEAGTEAFF.

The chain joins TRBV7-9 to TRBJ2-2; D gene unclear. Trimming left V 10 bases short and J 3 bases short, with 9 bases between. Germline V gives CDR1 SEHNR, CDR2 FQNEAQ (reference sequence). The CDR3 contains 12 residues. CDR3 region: CAIRGDTGELFF. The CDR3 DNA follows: TGTGCCATCCGAGGAGACACCGGGGAGCTGTTTTTT. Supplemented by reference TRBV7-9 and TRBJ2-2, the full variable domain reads DTGVSQNPRHKITKRGQNVTFRCDPISEHNRLYWYRQTLGQGPEFLTYFQNEAQLEKSRLLSDRFSAERPKGSFSTLEIQRTEQGDSAMYLCAIRGDTGELFFGEGSRLTVL.

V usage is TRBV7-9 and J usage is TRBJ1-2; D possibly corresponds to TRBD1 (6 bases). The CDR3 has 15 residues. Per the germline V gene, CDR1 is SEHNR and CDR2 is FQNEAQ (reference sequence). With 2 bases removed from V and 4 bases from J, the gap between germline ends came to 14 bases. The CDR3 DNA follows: TGTGCCAGCAGCTTAAGTCAGGGGACCCTCTATGGCTACACCTTC. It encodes CASSLSQGTLYGYTF.

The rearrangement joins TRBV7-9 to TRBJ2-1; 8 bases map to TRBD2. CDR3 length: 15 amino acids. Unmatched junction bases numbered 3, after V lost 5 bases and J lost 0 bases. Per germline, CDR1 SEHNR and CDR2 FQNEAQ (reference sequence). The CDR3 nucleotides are TGTGCCAGCAGCCAGCGGGAGTCCTCCTACAATGAGCAGTTCTTC. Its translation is CASSQRESSYNEQFF.

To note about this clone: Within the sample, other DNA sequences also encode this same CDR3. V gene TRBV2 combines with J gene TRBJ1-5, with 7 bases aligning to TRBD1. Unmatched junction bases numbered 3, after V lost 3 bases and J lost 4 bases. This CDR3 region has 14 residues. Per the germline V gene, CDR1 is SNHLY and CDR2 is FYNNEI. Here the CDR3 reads CASSETGRNQPQHF. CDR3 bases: TGTGCCAGCAGTGAGACAGGGAGGAATCAGCCCCAGCATTTT.

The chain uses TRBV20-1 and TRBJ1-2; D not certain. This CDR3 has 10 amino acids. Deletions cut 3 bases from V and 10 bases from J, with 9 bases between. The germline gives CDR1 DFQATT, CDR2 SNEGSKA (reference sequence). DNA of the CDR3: TGCAGTGCTAGTACACAGTACTACACCTTC. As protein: CSASTQYYTF.

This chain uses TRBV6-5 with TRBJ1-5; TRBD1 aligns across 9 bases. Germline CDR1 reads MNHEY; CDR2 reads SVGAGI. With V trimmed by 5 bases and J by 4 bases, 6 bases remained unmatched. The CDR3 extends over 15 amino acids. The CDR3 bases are TGTGCCAGCAGTCTGGACAGGGGTAGTAATCAGCCCCAGCATTTT. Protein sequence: CASSLDRGSNQPQHF.

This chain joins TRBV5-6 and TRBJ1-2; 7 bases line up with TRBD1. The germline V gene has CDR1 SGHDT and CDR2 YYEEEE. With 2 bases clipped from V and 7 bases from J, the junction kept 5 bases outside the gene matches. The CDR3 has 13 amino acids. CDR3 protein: CASSLQGWRGYTF. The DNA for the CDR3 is TGTGCCAGCAGCTTACAGGGGTGGCGTGGCTACACCTTC.

The CDR3 here is CASTRTGPYEQYF. In DNA form, the CDR3 reads TGTGCCAGCACCCGGACAGGGCCCTACGAGCAGTACTTC. V gene TRBV2 combines with J gene TRBJ2-7, with TRBD1 identical over 8 bases. CDR3 length: 13 residues. Germline V gene sequence: CDR1 SNHLY, CDR2 FYNNEI. The ends lost 7 bases at V and 2 bases at J; junction bases unmatched: 4.

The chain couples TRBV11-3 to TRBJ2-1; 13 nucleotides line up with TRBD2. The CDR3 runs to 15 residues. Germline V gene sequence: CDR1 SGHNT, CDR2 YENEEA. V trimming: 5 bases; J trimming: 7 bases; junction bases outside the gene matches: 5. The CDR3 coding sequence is TGTGCCAGCAGCGTACCGGGACTAGCGGGGAATGAGCAGTTCTTC. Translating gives CASSVPGLAGNEQFF.

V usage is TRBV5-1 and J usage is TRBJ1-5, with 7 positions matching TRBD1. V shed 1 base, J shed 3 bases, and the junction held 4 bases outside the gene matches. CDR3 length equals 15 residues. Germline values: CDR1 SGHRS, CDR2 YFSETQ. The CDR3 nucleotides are TGCGCCAGCAGCTTGACAGGGGCCCCCAATCAGCCCCAGCATTTT. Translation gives CASSLTGAPNQPQHF.